This T cell receptor beta chain was identified during a study of T cell repertoires in cytomegalovirus infection. As for the study in general: Based on public TCR beta signatures, there were indications of CMV infection and of a matching HLA type.

Germline V CDR1 and CDR2: SGHNT, YENEEA. This CDR3 spans 13 amino acids. The ends were cut back, 5 bases at V and 7 bases at J, with 14 bases in the middle. This clonotype has at least ten counts. No antigen is known for it. Using its own MiXCR run on the reads, TCRdb lists one record per CDR3 protein. In the table there are under 90,000 distinct CDR3 sequences, more than 20% of which are singletons. Study findings and constraints: Pooled public TCR beta family frequency picked out CMV carriers with the relevant HLA. Predominance within the ex vivo response was attributable to HLA-C-restricted CMV-specific TCR beta clonotypes.

This chain connects TRBV11-3 to TRBJ1-1, with a tentative D call TRBD1 (5 bases). Specimen: PBMCs, sequenced either directly or after in vitro stimulation (not recorded which). This TCR derives from a human donor in good health (CMV status not recorded). Some clones in this sample may be carry-over from other donors' samples. The CDR3 sequence: CASSRGRTNEAFF. In nucleotides, the CDR3 is TGTGCCAGCAGCCGCGGACGGACAAATGAAGCTTTCTTT.